Each of the 4 T cell receptor beta chains below was sequenced from the same sample in a study of T-cell memory formation after mild COVID-19. TCRdb reprocessed the 5' RACE reads via MiXCR and lists one record per CDR3 protein. Of roughly 150,000 distinct CDR3 sequences listed, more than 14% are singletons. The sample consisted of PBMCs or a T cell subset sorted from them (not recorded which). The receptor source for this set is an adult woman who had mild COVID-19 (a few samples of this study predate the infection). Cell type and time point are not known.

The V call is TRBV19, the J call TRBJ2-2; 9 bases map to TRBD1. The germline V gene encodes CDR1 LNHDA and CDR2 SQIVND (reference sequence). The J segment lost 3 bases and the V segment lost 10 bases, leaving 15 bases of the junction unmatched. The CDR3 has 17 residues. The CDR3 sequence is CATETWEQGAYTGELFF. The CDR3 region has the DNA TGTGCCACTGAGACTTGGGAACAGGGGGCATACACCGGGGAGCTGTTTTTT. Looking up the rest from reference TRBV19 and TRBJ2-2 gives the full variable domain: DGGITQSPKYLFRKEGQNVTLSCEQNLNHDAMYWYRQDPGQGLRLIYYSQIVNDFQKGDIAEGYSVSREKKESFPLTVTSAQKNPTAFYLCATETWEQGAYTGELFFGEGSRLTVL.

This chain links TRBV28 with TRBJ2-7, with D unresolved. V was shortened by 5 bases and J by 0 bases, with 17 bases between the two germline ends. The CDR3 extends over 16 amino acids. The germline gives CDR1 MDHEN, CDR2 SYDVKM. The DNA of the CDR3 is TGTGCCAGCAGTCTCCCGACGGGCCCAAGCTCCTACGAGCAGTACTTC. The encoded protein is CASSLPTGPSSYEQYF. Based on the CDR3 plus reference TRBV28 and TRBJ2-7, the full variable domain is DVKVTQSSRYLVKRTGEKVFLECVQDMDHENMFWYRQDPGLGLRLIYFSYDVKMKEKGDIPEGYSVSREKKERFSLILESASTNQTSMYLCASSLPTGPSSYEQYFGPGTRLTVT.

This clonotype has just a few counts. The chain is built from TRBV14 and TRBJ2-1; no firm D call. Germline assignment: CDR1 SGHDN and CDR2 FVKESK. The CDR3 loop spans 15 amino acids. V shed 6 bases and J shed 0 bases, with 12 bases lying between them. The CDR3 DNA follows: TGTGCCAGCAGGGAAGGAGTAGGCTCCTACAATGAGCAGTTCTTC. It is translated as CASREGVGSYNEQFF.

This chain joins TRBV29-1 and TRBJ2-1; 11 bases fit TRBD2. V lost 3 bases to trimming and J lost 3 bases; unmatched junction nucleotides: 1. CDR1 SQVTM and CDR2 ANQGSEA come from the germline V gene. The CDR3 covers 14 residues. CDR3 in DNA: TGCAGCGTTGAGACTAGCGGGAACTACAATGAGCAGTTCTTC. Translating it yields CSVETSGNYNEQFF.